This is a list of T cell receptor beta chains from one sample in a study of control samples from healthy donors and cancer patients. The data were produced by immunoSEQ multiplex PCR, yet TCRdb's version contains in-frame clones alone and is incomplete. The repertoire holds 100,000 to 150,000 clones, with 90% as singletons. The sample taken for sequencing was blood. The source is a middle-aged man in good health. The CDR3 runs from the conserved cysteine through the conserved F or W. The D gene is left open where the match is weak. A row's size may be missing; if present it is once, few, many or a size class.

NA	NA	TRBV5-4	TRBJ2-5	TGTGCCAGCAGCTTGGGCGGCGGGCGGGCCCAAGAGACCCAGTACTTC	CASSLGGGRAQETQYF
NA	NA	TRBV5-5	TRBJ2-7	TGTGCCAGCAGCTTGGCCCTTCTCCAGGATGAGCAGTACTTC	CASSLALLQDEQYF
NA	NA	TRBV24-1	TRBJ2-7	TGTGCCACCAGTCCCACCGTTGGGTACGAGCAGTACTTC	CATSPTVGYEQYF
TRBD1	NA	TRBV11-1	TRBJ1-1	TGTGCCAGCAGCACTTACAGGGGCGGCACTGAAGCTTTCTTT	CASSTYRGGTEAFF
NA	once	TRBV6-1	TRBJ2-7	TGTGCCAGCAGTGAATCCGAATTCAGGGTAATGGCTAAAGAGCAGTACTTC	CASSESEFRVMAKEQYF
NA	NA	TRBV6-5	TRBJ1-2	TGTGCCAGCAGTTACTCGCGCCTTAACTATGGCTACACCTTC	CASSYSRLNYGYTF
TRBD1	NA	TRBV24-1	TRBJ1-5	TGTGCCACCAGAACTCGAACAGGGGGTTTCAGTAATAGCAATCAGCCCCAGCATTTT	CATRTRTGGFSNSNQPQHF
TRBD2	once	TRBV27	TRBJ2-1	TGTGCCAGCAATAGCGGGGGATTCTCCTACAATGAGCAGTTCTTC	CASNSGGFSYNEQFF
TRBD2	NA	TRBV19	TRBJ2-2	TGTGCCAGTACCCCGTTAGGAGAGGGACTAGATCTTACGAACACCGGGGAGCTGTTTTTT	CASTPLGEGLDLTNTGELFF
TRBD2	NA	TRBV2	TRBJ2-3	TGTGCCGGGAGGGAGACGGGTCGCACAGATACGCAGTATTTT	CAGRETGRTDTQYF
NA	NA	TRBV2	TRBJ1-5	TGTGCCAGCAGCGGAGGAGGGTTCAGCCAGCCCCAGCATTTT	CASSGGGFSQPQHF
NA	NA	TRBV6-6	TRBJ2-1	TGTGCCAGCAGAGACCGGGACAAGGGTTACAATGAGCAGTTCTTC	CASRDRDKGYNEQFF
NA	NA	TRBV24-1	TRBJ2-2	TGTGCCACCAGTTGGAGCACCGGGGAGCTGTTTTTT	CATSWSTGELFF
NA	NA	TRBV18	TRBJ2-7	TGTGCCAGCTCACCACCGGCTGCAGGGGCCCGGGACGAGCAGTACTTC	CASSPPAAGARDEQYF